These 24 T cell receptor beta chains came from one sample sequenced in a study of blood T cell repertoires in COVID-19. TCRdb's table, derived via immunoSEQ multiplex PCR, lists solely in-frame clones and lacks some. This sample has approximately 300,000 clones; nearly 90% occur once, and the top ten carry around 4.5%. Sequenced: PBMCs or T cells enriched from blood (not recorded which). The receptors stem from a young woman with acute COVID-19.

The chain employs TRBV5-8 and TRBJ2-3; a weak D match, TRBD2 (6 bases). The CDR3 has 16 residues. The germline V and J ends were trimmed by 2 bases and 8 bases, with 21 bases remaining between them. The germline CDR1 and CDR2 sequences are SGHTS and YDEGEE. CDR3 nucleotides: TGTGCCAGCAGCTTTCGCGCTAGCGCCTTCGGGGGTACGCAGTATTTT. This translates into CASSFRASAFGGTQYF.

The rearrangement joins TRBV28 to TRBJ1-2; possibly TRBD1 for D (5 bases). Germline CDR1 MDHEN, CDR2 SYDVKM. Trimming took off 4 bases at V and 2 bases at J, with 11 bases between the two ends. This CDR3 has 14 residues. The CDR3 reads CASSWYRTNYGYTF. CDR3 in DNA: TGTGCCAGCAGTTGGTACAGGACAAACTATGGCTACACCTTC.

The CDR3 spells CASSLGGGQAGYTF. The CDR3 DNA is TGTGCCAGCAGTTTAGGTGGAGGGCAGGCTGGCTACACCTTC. V and J are TRBV28 and TRBJ1-2; unclear D gene. Deletions cut 2 bases from V and 7 bases from J, with 14 bases between. Germline V CDR1 and CDR2: MDHEN, SYDVKM. The CDR3 is made up of 14 amino acids.

V is TRBV18 and J is TRBJ1-5; D may be TRBD1 (6 bases). Germline assignment: CDR1 KGHSH and CDR2 LQKENI. Trimming shortened V by 3 bases and J by 4 bases, and 13 bases separated the two germline ends. The CDR3 has 15 residues. The CDR3 DNA sequence: TGTGCCAGCTCACCGACCGGCCAGGGGAATCAGCCCCAGCATTTT. Protein sequence: CASSPTGQGNQPQHF.

V and J are TRBV28 and TRBJ2-7; TRBD1 matches at 7 bases. Germline CDR1 reads MDHEN; CDR2 reads SYDVKM. Trimming at V came to 5 bases and at J to 6 bases, leaving 13 bases not matched to a gene. There are 15 residues in the CDR3. The DNA of the CDR3 is TGTGCCAGCAGTGCCGCCCAGGGGGTGGCCCGCGAGCAGTACTTC. Translated: CASSAAQGVAREQYF.

This clone was counted only a few times. This chain links TRBV5-1 with TRBJ2-3; no clear D gene. Germline lookup yields CDR1 SGHRS and CDR2 YFSETQ. This CDR3 is built from 15 residues. V shed 4 bases and J shed 0 bases, with 12 bases lying between them. The CDR3 nucleotides are TGCGCCAGCAGCCTCATGACTGTTAGCACAGATACGCAGTATTTT. It yields the protein CASSLMTVSTDTQYF. Full variable domain (remainder filled in from reference TRBV5-1 and TRBJ2-3): KAGVTQTPRYLIKTRGQQVTLSCSPISGHRSVSWYQQTPGQGLQFLFEYFSETQRNKGNFPGRFSGRQFSNSRSEMNVSTLELGDSALYLCASSLMTVSTDTQYFGPGTRLTVL.

This clone was seen a single time. J is TRBJ1-1 and V is TRBV19; the D is unclear. CDR1 and CDR2 from the germline V gene are LNHDA and SQIVND (reference sequence). V lost 10 bases, J lost 5 bases, and 11 bases lay in between. The CDR3 is 11 residues long. The CDR3 DNA reads TGTGCCACCGGCGGGAGGACTGAAGCTTTCTTT. Its translation is CATGGRTEAFF.

The V and J genes are TRBV6-5 and TRBJ2-1; no reliable D call. The V gene's germline CDR1 is MNHEY and CDR2 SVGAGI. This CDR3 is built from 11 residues. V was trimmed by 4 bases and J by 15 bases, leaving 13 bases between them. The CDR3 is CASSSIQVMFF. In DNA form, the CDR3 reads TGTGCCAGCAGTTCGATCCAGGTTATGTTCTTC.

J is TRBJ2-1 and V is TRBV10-1, with 8 bases identical to TRBD2. In germline, CDR1 is WNHNN, CDR2 SYGVQD (reference sequence). The CDR3 runs 14 residues. V lost 4 bases to trimming and J lost 10 bases; unmatched junction nucleotides: 9. The CDR3 DNA follows: TGCGCCAGCAGTGTGAGCGGGAGCGGATCAGAGCAGTTCTTC. Its translation is CASSVSGSGSEQFF.

The CDR3 loop is CASSPRGQGSSYNSPLHF. CDR3 coding DNA: TGTGCCAGCAGCCCCCGAGGACAGGGGAGCTCCTATAATTCACCCCTCCACTTT. The chain has TRBV3-1 (or the pseudogene TRBV3-2) and TRBJ1-6; the match to TRBD1 covers 9 bases. V gave up 4 bases and J gave up 0 bases; unmatched junction bases: 7. CDR3 length: 18 residues. Germline V gene sequence: CDR1 LGHDT, CDR2 YNNKEL (reference sequence).

The rearrangement joins TRBV5-1 to TRBJ2-3, with 9 bases matching TRBD2. Trimming at V came to 4 bases and at J to 1 base, leaving 4 bases not matched to a gene. The germline V gene has CDR1 SGHRS and CDR2 YFSETQ. This CDR3 has 15 residues. The CDR3 here is CASSEPSGGTDTQYF. The CDR3 nucleotides are TGCGCCAGCAGCGAGCCTAGCGGGGGCACAGATACGCAGTATTTT.

This sequence joins TRBV3-1 (or the pseudogene TRBV3-2) and TRBJ2-7; tentatively, D is TRBD1 (5 bases). Germline CDR1 and CDR2: LGHDT and YNNKEL (reference sequence). This CDR3 contains 18 residues. V was pared by 0 bases and J by 0 bases, with 18 bases between. Here the CDR3 reads CASSQDRAGSAFSYEQYF. The CDR3 bases are TGTGCCAGCAGCCAAGATCGAGCAGGGTCAGCCTTCTCCTACGAGCAGTACTTC.

J is TRBJ2-2 and V is TRBV7-2, with D maybe TRBD1 (6 bases). CDR3 length: 14 amino acids. CDR1 is SGHTA and CDR2 is FQGNSA in the germline V gene. V lost 4 bases and J lost 4, with 10 bases in between. The CDR3 protein is CASSSQGATGELFF. CDR3 coding DNA: TGTGCCAGCAGCTCACAGGGTGCCACCGGGGAGCTGTTTTTT. The full variable domain, completed using reference TRBV7-2 and TRBJ2-2, is GAGVSQSPSNKVTEKGKDVELRCDPISGHTALYWYRQSLGQGLEFLIYFQGNSAPDKSGLPSDRFSAERTGGSVSTLTIQRTQQEDSAVYLCASSSQGATGELFFGEGSRLTVL.

The V and J genes are TRBV28 and TRBJ2-1, with 10 bases fitting TRBD2. The V segment lost 7 bases and the J segment 5 bases; nucleotides outside the gene matches: 23. Germline V lookup: CDR1 MDHEN, CDR2 SYDVKM. The CDR3 covers 20 residues. For the CDR3, the DNA is TGTGCCAGCACCCTTATCGGGGCTAGCGGGAGCTTGGACTACGACAATGAGCAGTTCTTC. It translates to CASTLIGASGSLDYDNEQFF.

This sequence joins TRBV7-9 and TRBJ1-1; D not certain. V shed 3 bases and J shed 2 bases, with 10 bases lying between them. This CDR3 comprises 14 residues. Germline V gene lookup returns CDR1 SEHNR and CDR2 FQNEAQ (reference sequence). For the CDR3, the DNA is TGTGCCAGCAGCTTTGGTCGGGGTAACACTGAAGCTTTCTTT. It translates to CASSFGRGNTEAFF.

CDR3 nucleotide sequence: TGCGCCAGCAGCCCGGCAGGGACTCGCTACGAGCAGTACTTC. Its translation is CASSPAGTRYEQYF. The chain couples TRBV5-1 to TRBJ2-7; perhaps TRBD2 as D (6 bases). The CDR3 length is 14 residues. The V and J ends lost 4 bases and 3 bases respectively, with 14 bases between them. Germline assignment: CDR1 SGHRS and CDR2 YFSETQ.

The chain uses TRBV11-3 and TRBJ2-3; D not resolved. With 3 bases removed from V and 4 bases from J, the gap between germline ends came to 14 bases. CDR3 length: 15 amino acids. From germline, CDR1 is SGHNT and CDR2 YENEEA. The CDR3 DNA reads as TGTGCCAGCAGCTTTATGGCGACTGAGGCAGATACGCAGTATTTT. This gives the protein CASSFMATEADTQYF.

The gene calls are TRBV24-1 and TRBJ1-5, with D uncertain. Looked up from germline, CDR1 is KGHDR and CDR2 is SFDVKD. The CDR3 spans 13 residues. The germline V and J ends were trimmed by 5 bases and 4 bases, with 8 bases remaining between them. CDR3 protein: CATSGPRNQPQHF. CDR3 coding DNA: TGTGCCACCAGTGGCCCCAGAAATCAGCCCCAGCATTTT.

The chain employs TRBV5-4 and TRBJ2-2; maybe TRBD1 (6 bases). Germline V gene data show CDR1 as SGHNT and CDR2 as YYREEE (reference sequence). The CDR3 has 16 residues. The V gene lost 4 bases and the J gene lost 3 bases, with 16 bases spanning the gap. In DNA, the CDR3 is TGTGCCAGCAGCCCTCAGGGGAAGGGTTACACCGGGGAGCTGTTTTTT. Its translation is CASSPQGKGYTGELFF.

The chain uses TRBV11-3 and TRBJ2-1; 7 bases match TRBD1. V trimming: 5 bases; J trimming: 1 base; junction bases outside the gene matches: 5. CDR1 and CDR2 (germline): SGHNT, YENEEA. This CDR3 region has 15 residues. In DNA, the CDR3 is TGTGCCAGCAGCGGCCGGGACAGTTCCTACAATGAGCAGTTCTTC. Protein product: CASSGRDSSYNEQFF.

The chain employs TRBV28 and TRBJ1-2; unclear D gene. Trimming stripped 5 bases from V and 4 bases from J, with 11 bases between. CDR1 and CDR2 (germline): MDHEN, SYDVKM. The CDR3 is 13 amino acids. The CDR3 DNA follows: TGTGCCAGCAGTCCCCACTTAACCTATGGCTACACCTTC. It is translated as CASSPHLTYGYTF.

The rearrangement joins TRBV9 to TRBJ2-1, with D possibly being TRBD2 (6 bases). The CDR3 runs 16 residues. V was pared by 4 bases and J by 1 base, with 15 bases between. In germline, CDR1 is SGDLS, CDR2 YYNGEE. The CDR3 nucleotides are TGTGCCAGCAGCCAAATGGGACTTGTTTCCTACAATGAGCAGTTCTTC. It codes for CASSQMGLVSYNEQFF.

The chain is built from TRBV6-5 and TRBJ2-3, with D maybe TRBD2 (7 bases). The CDR3 consists of 15 residues. Germline loops: CDR1 MNHEY, CDR2 SVGAGI. With 6 bases removed from V and 2 bases from J, the gap between germline ends came to 15 bases. The CDR3 is CASSRRGGVTDTQYF. CDR3 sequence (DNA): TGTGCCAGCAGCCGTAGGGGGGGCGTCACAGATACGCAGTATTTT.

The chain combines TRBV29-1 with TRBJ2-2; TRBD2 matches 9 bases. Germline CDR1 is SQVTM and CDR2 is ANQGSEA. The CDR3 sequence is 15 residues long. J gave up 5 bases and V 3 bases, and 7 bases lay outside the gene matches. CDR3 sequence (DNA): TGCAGCGTTGACGGCGGGAGGGCCTTAACCGGGGAGCTGTTTTTT. Translation: CSVDGGRALTGELFF.